Detailed here is one T cell receptor beta chain. The data stem from a study of T-cell reconstitution after alpha-beta-depleted transplantation in children. The TCRbeta library was prepared with unique molecular identifiers. TCRdb itself ran the PCR reads through MiXCR, one entry per CDR3 protein. The sample includes around 200,000 distinct CDR3 sequences, around a sixth of them seen just once. With 0 bases removed from V and 1 base from J, the gap between germline ends came to 0 bases. The CDR3 totals 11 residues. The V gene's germline CDR1 is GTSNPN and CDR2 SVGIG (reference sequence). The material was PBMCs, mostly from graft donor cells, obtained 360 days after TCRalphabeta/CD19-depleted stem cell transplant. This TCR was sampled from a male patient aged 2-9 years who had a stem cell transplant for acute lymphoblastic leukemia, so the T cells may come from the graft donor. The rearrangement uses TRBV30 and TRBJ1-1; D unclear. This CDR3 is CAWSVNTEAFF. CDR3 coding DNA: TGTGCCTGGAGTGTGAACACTGAAGCTTTCTTT.